This T cell receptor (beta chain) was sequenced in a study of CD8 T cells in Susac syndrome. RNA totalling roughly 0.5 to 1 ug underwent reverse transcription with random hexamers. TCRdb reprocessed the immunoSEQ multiplex PCR reads with MiXCR, giving one entry per CDR3 protein. This sample yields roughly 86,000 distinct CDR3 sequences, of which 90% to 97% are seen a single time; 0.62% belongs to the top ten. There are 15 residues in the CDR3. V dropped 1 base and J dropped 10; count of bases not matched to a gene: 4. CDR1 and CDR2 from the germline V gene are SGHVS and FNYEAQ. The sample was CD8+ T cells from PBMCs. V usage is TRBV7-6 and J usage is TRBJ1-6, with TRBD1 matching over 10 bases. The sequence derives from a human donor with Susac syndrome. In DNA form, the CDR3 reads TGTGCCAGCAGCTTAGACGGGACAGGGGACTCACCCCTCCACTTT. This codes for CASSLDGTGDSPLHF.